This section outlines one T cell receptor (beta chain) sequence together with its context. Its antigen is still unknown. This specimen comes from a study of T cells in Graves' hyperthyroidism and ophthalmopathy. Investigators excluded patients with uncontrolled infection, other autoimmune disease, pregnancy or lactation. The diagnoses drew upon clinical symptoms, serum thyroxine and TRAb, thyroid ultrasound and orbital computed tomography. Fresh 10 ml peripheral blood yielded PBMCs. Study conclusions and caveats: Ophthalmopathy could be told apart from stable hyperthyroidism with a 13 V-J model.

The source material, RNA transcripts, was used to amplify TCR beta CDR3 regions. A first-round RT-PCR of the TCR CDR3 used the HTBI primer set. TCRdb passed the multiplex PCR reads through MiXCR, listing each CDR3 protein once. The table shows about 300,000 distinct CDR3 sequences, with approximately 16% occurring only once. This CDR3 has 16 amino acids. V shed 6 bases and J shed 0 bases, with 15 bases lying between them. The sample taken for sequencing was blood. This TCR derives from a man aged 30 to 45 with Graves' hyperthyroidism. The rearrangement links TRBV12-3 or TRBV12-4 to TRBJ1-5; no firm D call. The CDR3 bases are TGTGCCAGCAGCTACCCCACTTCGGATAGCAATCAGCCCCAGCATTTT. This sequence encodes CASSYPTSDSNQPQHF.